This T cell receptor beta chain is from a study of cytomegalovirus exposure and HLA in healthy donors. V trimming: 6 bases; J trimming: 2 bases; junction bases outside the gene matches: 5. The germline gives CDR1 MDHEN, CDR2 SYDVKM. This CDR3 comprises 14 residues. 60 Vbeta and 13 Jbeta primers were used in PCR. As handled by the study authors: It was a later analysis that counted about 80 million unique TCR beta chains, of which roughly 10 million were shared. Profiled with immunoSEQ multiplex PCR; TCRdb holds only in-frame clones, not every one. The V and J calls and clone size were taken over from that table, and D and trimming were inferred from the DNA. Its table records roughly 80,000 clones.

The TCR sequence derives from a man in his fifties in good health and CMV-seronegative. The sequencing input was PBMCs. This chain connects TRBV28 to TRBJ2-7, with 9 bases identical to TRBD1. CDR3: CASRGTGTAYEQYF. The CDR3 DNA reads TGTGCCAGCAGGGGGACAGGGACAGCCTACGAGCAGTACTTC.